The clone carrying this T cell receptor beta chain was seen only a few times. Its antigen is still unknown. The sample originates from a study of T cells in Graves' hyperthyroidism and ophthalmopathy. Turning to the study itself: Peripheral blood was secured at the point of initial diagnosis, before any treatment. Whole-study findings and limits: Most expanded thyroid clonotypes above 0.001 also appeared in blood.

Fresh peripheral blood, roughly 10 ml, was the source of the PBMCs. The source material, RNA transcripts, was used to amplify TCR beta CDR3 regions. Using the HTBI primer set, a first-round RT-PCR was run on the TCR CDR3. TCRdb passed the multiplex PCR reads through MiXCR, listing each CDR3 protein once. Of some 600,000 distinct CDR3 sequences in the sample, 14% were seen once. The sequenced material came from blood. This TCR derives from a woman in her twenties or thirties with Graves' hyperthyroidism that later progressed to Graves' ophthalmopathy.

For the CDR3, the DNA is TGCAGTGCGGTACCTCCCTCCTACGAGCAGTACTTC. This sequence encodes CSAVPPSYEQYF. The chain links TRBV20-1 to TRBJ2-7, with D unclear. The CDR3 totals 12 residues. CDR1 DFQATT and CDR2 SNEGSKA come from the germline V gene (reference sequence). Between the trimmed V and J ends, which lost 6 bases and 0 bases, there was a span of 9 bases.